The 5 T cell receptor beta chains listed next were all sequenced from one sample in a study of human T cells and chemical hapten exposure. Time point: patch test 3, about 24 weeks after DPC sensitization. Documented treatment: therapeutic diphenylcyclopropenone sensitization with weekly scalp DPC. TCRdb passed the RACE reads through MiXCR, listing each CDR3 protein once. The sample lists 110,000 or so distinct CDR3 sequences; nearly 35% were seen once. The sample consisted of whole blood, taken in connection with sensitization to the hapten diphenylcyclopropenone (DPC). The origin of the receptors is a man in his forties with alopecia areata. Some clones in this sample may be carry-over from other donors' samples.

This rearrangement joins TRBV12-3 or TRBV12-4 to TRBJ1-6; D gene ambiguous. Trimming removed 3 bases from V and 0 bases from J, with 6 bases in between. The CDR3 length is 15 residues. The CDR3 region has the DNA TGTGCCAGCAGTTTCTCTTCCTCCTATAATTCACCCCTCCACTTT. The encoded protein is CASSFSSSYNSPLHF.

The gene calls are TRBV6-2 or TRBV6-3 and TRBJ2-7; 11 bases align to TRBD2. The CDR3 consists of 14 residues. Germline assignment: CDR1 MNHEY and CDR2 SVGEGT. The ends lost 6 bases at V and 9 bases at J; junction bases unmatched: 10. The CDR3 loop is CASRTGLADTRQYV. The DNA for the CDR3 is TGTGCCAGCAGAACGGGACTAGCGGATACGAGGCAGTACGTC.

This clonotype was detected a few times. The chain uses TRBV5-1 and TRBJ1-1, with D perhaps matching TRBD1 (5 bases). In germline, CDR1 is SGHRS, CDR2 YFSETQ. V dropped 1 base and J dropped 5 bases, with 15 bases sitting between them. The CDR3 loop spans 15 amino acids. The CDR3 coding sequence is TGCGCCAGCAGCTTGCTCTCGGCAGGGAGAACTGAAGCTTTCTTT. Its protein product is CASSLLSAGRTEAFF.

This chain connects TRBV30 to TRBJ2-1; D remains unclear. Germline V gives CDR1 GTSNPN, CDR2 SVGIG (reference sequence). The V end was cut by 4 bases, the J end by 6 bases, with 10 bases between. This CDR3 has 12 residues. DNA for the CDR3: TGTGCCTGGATACCCTCTGGCAATGAGCAGTTCTTC. This sequence encodes CAWIPSGNEQFF.

This sequence joins TRBV7-3 and TRBJ2-3; 12 nucleotides align to TRBD2. Germline CDR1 SGHTA, CDR2 FQGTGA. V was pared by 1 base and J by 0 bases, with 8 bases of the junction left unmatched. The CDR3 is 19 residues long. CDR3: CASSLRGLAGGTSTDTQYF. The DNA of the CDR3 is TGTGCCAGCAGCTTAAGAGGGCTAGCGGGAGGGACTAGCACAGATACGCAGTATTTT.